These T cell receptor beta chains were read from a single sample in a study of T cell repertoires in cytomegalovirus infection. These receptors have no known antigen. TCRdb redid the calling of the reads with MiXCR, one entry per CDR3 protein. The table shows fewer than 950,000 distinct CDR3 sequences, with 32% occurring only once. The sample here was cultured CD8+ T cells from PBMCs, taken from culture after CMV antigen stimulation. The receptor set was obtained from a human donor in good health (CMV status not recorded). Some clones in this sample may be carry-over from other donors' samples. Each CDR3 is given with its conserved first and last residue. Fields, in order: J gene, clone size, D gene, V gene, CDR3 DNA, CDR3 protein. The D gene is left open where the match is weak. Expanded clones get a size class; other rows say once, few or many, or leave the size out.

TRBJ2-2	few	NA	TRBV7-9	TGTGCCAGCAGCTTCCTATGGGCCAACACCGGGGAGCTGTTTTTT	CASSFLWANTGELFF
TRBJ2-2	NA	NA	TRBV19	TGTGCCAGTAAGGAAGAGCCGACCTACACCGGGGAGCTGTTTTTT	CASKEEPTYTGELFF
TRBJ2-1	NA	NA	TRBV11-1	TGTGCCAGCAGTTTCTACAGCAATCCTAGCTCCTACAATGAGCAGTTCTTC	CASSFYSNPSSYNEQFF
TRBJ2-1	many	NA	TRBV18	TGTGCCAGCTCACCAGAGGGGTGGCATGAGCAGTTCTTC	CASSPEGWHEQFF
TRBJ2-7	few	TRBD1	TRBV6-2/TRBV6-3	TGTGCCAGCAGTAGAACCTCCGGGACAGGGCTTGATGAGCAGTACTTC	CASSRTSGTGLDEQYF
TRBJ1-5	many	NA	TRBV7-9	TGTGCCAGCAGCTCTTACAGGGATCCTGCTAATCAGCCCCAGCATTTT	CASSSYRDPANQPQHF
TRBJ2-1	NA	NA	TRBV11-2	TGTGCCAGCAGCTTCCACGACGGTAACAATGAGCAGTTCTTC	CASSFHDGNNEQFF
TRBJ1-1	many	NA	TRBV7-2	TGTGCCAGCAGCAAGGGGGGGGGCTGGGCCACTGAAGCTTTCTTT	CASSKGGGWATEAFF
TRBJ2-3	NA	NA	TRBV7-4	TGTGCCAGCAGCTTAGGAAGCCTGGGGCAGACAGATACGCAGTATTTT	CASSLGSLGQTDTQYF
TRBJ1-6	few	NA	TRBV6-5	TGTGCCAGCACCGGGCTAGGTGGCGAGGGTAATAATTCACCCCTCCACTTT	CASTGLGGEGNNSPLHF
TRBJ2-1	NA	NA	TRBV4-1	TGCGCCAGCAGCCAATTCCGGACAGATCTCAATGAGCAGTTCTTC	CASSQFRTDLNEQFF
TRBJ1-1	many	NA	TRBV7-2	TGTGCCAGCAGCTTAGAGGGGTGGGGACTCGGAGCTTTCTTT	CASSLEGWGLGAFF
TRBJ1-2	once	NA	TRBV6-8	TGTGCCAGCAGTCCCCTGGGAGGGAACTATGGCTACACCTTC	CASSPLGGNYGYTF
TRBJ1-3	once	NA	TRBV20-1	TGCAGTGCTAGAGATTGGGACTCTGGTAACACCATATATTTT	CSARDWDSGNTIYF